This TCR beta chain is drawn from a study of T cell changes during pregnancy in multiple sclerosis. The trim removed 2 bases at V and 7 bases at J, leaving 12 bases unmatched. Germline CDR1 SGDLS, CDR2 YYNGEE. The CDR3 consists of 16 residues. Sequenced by immunoSEQ multiplex PCR; TCRdb stores in-frame clones only, minus some. The sample lists tens of thousands of clones; roughly 90% were seen once. The specimen comprised CD8+ T cells from peripheral blood mononuclear cells, sampled in the third trimester of pregnancy. The chain combines TRBV9 with TRBJ2-7, with 10 positions matching TRBD1. This TCR was recovered from a female donor with multiple sclerosis, enrolled in a pregnancy study. The CDR3, as DNA: TGTGCCAGCAGCGTTGGGGACCGGGACAGGGGCTGGGAGCAGTACTTC. Translated: CASSVGDRDRGWEQYF. The whole variable domain, remainder taken from reference TRBV9 and TRBJ2-7, is DSGVTQTPKHLITATGQRVTLRCSPRSGDLSVYWYQQSLDQGLQFLIQYYNGEERAKGNILERFSAQQFPDLHSELNLSSLELGDSALYFCASSVGDRDRGWEQYFGPGTRLTVT.